This passage covers 24 T cell receptor beta chains from one sample sequenced in a study of cytomegalovirus exposure and HLA in healthy donors. Vbeta (60) and Jbeta (13) primers were used in the PCR. The protocol was immunoSEQ multiplex PCR, while the TCRdb copy is restricted to in-frame clones and leaves out a portion. Of about 130,000 clones listed, about 78% are singletons. Source material: PBMCs. The receptors were gathered from a man over 45 in good health and CMV-seropositive.

This rearrangement joins TRBV7-8 to TRBJ2-3; 8 bases are shared with TRBD2. V was clipped by 5 bases and J by 4 bases; unmatched bases: 5. This CDR3 has 14 amino acids. CDR1 SGHVS and CDR2 FQNEAQ come from the germline V gene. The CDR3 DNA reads TGTGCCAGCAGCGACGGGGGGGCGGCAGATACGCAGTATTTT. This sequence encodes CASSDGGAADTQYF.

The V gene is TRBV18, the J gene TRBJ2-3; 7 bases line up with TRBD2. V lost 0 bases, J lost 2 bases, and 5 bases stayed unmatched. Germline V gene sequence: CDR1 KGHSH, CDR2 LQKENI. The length of the CDR3 is 16 residues. For the CDR3, the DNA is TGTGCCAGCTCACCACCAGGCGGGGGAAACACAGATACGCAGTATTTT. Encoded protein: CASSPPGGGNTDTQYF.

The rearrangement uses TRBV12-2 and TRBJ1-1; whether TRBD1, the table's D call, matches the DNA was not checked. TRBV12-2 is a documented pseudogene. This CDR3 comprises 16 residues. The CDR3 sequence is CASRYRQGPPGTEAFF. CDR3 DNA: TGTGCAAGTCGCTACAGACAGGGTCCCCCGGGCACTGAAGCTTTCTTT.

This clone came up a few times. The chain couples TRBV7-8 to TRBJ2-5; tentative D call: TRBD2 (6 bases). The J call could be wrong; TRBJ2-7 is a better fit for the DNA end. Germline V lookup: CDR1 SGHVS, CDR2 FQNEAQ. The CDR3 length is 16 residues. CDR3 bases: TGTGCCAGCAGCCCCCGGGGGATTCGGGACTCCTACGAGCAGTACTTC. This encodes CASSPRGIRDSYEQYF.

To note about this clone: One end of the junction is discordant with germline, which a read error may explain. At the DNA level, this CDR3 is encoded by other sequences in the same sample as well. The V and J genes are TRBV7-8 and TRBJ1-2; TRBD1 agrees at 12 bases. Germline V gene data show CDR1 as SGHVS and CDR2 as FQNEAQ. The CDR3 has 18 amino acids. CDR3 sequence (DNA): TGTGCCAGCAGCTTAGTAGGACGGGACAGGGGGCGCCACTATGGTTACACCTTC. Amino acid sequence: CASSLVGRDRGRHYGYTF.

The rearrangement links TRBV7-2 to TRBJ2-1, with 11 nucleotides matching TRBD2. Trimming removed 2 bases from V and 8 bases from J; junction bases left unmatched: 5. Per germline, CDR1 SGHTA and CDR2 FQGNSA. The CDR3 totals 15 residues. Here the CDR3 DNA reads TGTGCCAGCAGCTTACAAGGACTAGCGGGCCATGAGCAGTTCTTC. Amino acids: CASSLQGLAGHEQFF.

The V gene is TRBV11-2, the J gene TRBJ2-1, with a possible D match to TRBD2 (6 bases). CDR3 length equals 14 residues. V lost 5 bases and J lost 6, with 14 bases in between. CDR1 is SGHAT, CDR2 FQNNGV, per germline. The CDR3 DNA follows: TGTGCCAGCAGCCTACTGGGAGGCGGCAATGAGCAGTTCTTC. Translating it yields CASSLLGGGNEQFF. Drawing the rest from reference TRBV11-2 and TRBJ2-1, the complete variable domain is EAGVAQSPRYKIIEKRQSVAFWCNPISGHATLYWYQQILGQGPKLLIQFQNNGVVDDSQLPKDRFSAERLKGVDSTLKIQPAKLEDSAVYLCASSLLGGGNEQFFGPGTRLTVL.

This clone showed up just a few times. The chain employs TRBV4-1 and TRBJ1-6; TRBD1 agrees at 8 bases. V shed 2 bases and J 5 bases; nucleotides not matched to a gene: 5. The germline CDR1 and CDR2 sequences are MGHRA and YSYEKL. The CDR3 has 16 residues. In DNA, the CDR3 is TGCGCCAGCAGCCAATCCCGACAGGGGCATAATTCACCCCTCCACTTT. Amino acid sequence: CASSQSRQGHNSPLHF.

The V call is TRBV28, the J call TRBJ2-1; TRBD2 matches at 8 bases. This CDR3 is 14 amino acids long. V trimming: 5 bases; J trimming: 8 bases; junction bases outside the gene matches: 8. Germline-derived CDR1 and CDR2 are MDHEN and SYDVKM. For the CDR3, the DNA is TGTGCCAGCAGTAACAGCGGGAGCTCCGATGAGCAGTTCTTC. This codes for CASSNSGSSDEQFF. Supplemented by reference TRBV28 and TRBJ2-1, the full variable domain reads DVKVTQSSRYLVKRTGEKVFLECVQDMDHENMFWYRQDPGLGLRLIYFSYDVKMKEKGDIPEGYSVSREKKERFSLILESASTNQTSMYLCASSNSGSSDEQFFGPGTRLTVL.

The rearrangement links TRBV5-6 to TRBJ2-1; TRBD2 matches 13 bases. The germline V gene encodes CDR1 SGHDT and CDR2 YYEEEE. The CDR3 runs 15 residues. Trimming at V came to 4 bases and at J to 7 bases, leaving 5 bases not matched to a gene. The CDR3 coding sequence is TGTGCCAGCAGCCGACTAGCGGGAGGTTCGAATGAGCAGTTCTTC. Its translation: CASSRLAGGSNEQFF.

The chain uses TRBV19 and TRBJ2-5; TRBD1 aligns across 7 bases. TRBJ2-7 matches the DNA end more closely, so the J call is doubtful. The CDR3 extends over 15 amino acids. The germline V gene encodes CDR1 LNHDA and CDR2 SQIVND (reference sequence). This chain's CDR3 is CASSIADRVWYEQYF. The CDR3 bases are TGTGCCAGTAGTATAGCCGACAGGGTTTGGTACGAGCAGTACTTC.

The rearrangement joins TRBV4-3 to TRBJ2-5; 11 nucleotides agree with TRBD2. The J call is uncertain, as TRBJ2-7 better fits the DNA end. Germline loops: CDR1 LGHNA, CDR2 YSLEER. This CDR3 is built from 17 residues. The CDR3 region has the DNA TGCGCCAGCAGCCAAGAGTTAGCGGGAGGGTGGAGGAACGAGCAGTACTTC. It specifies CASSQELAGGWRNEQYF.

The V and J genes are TRBV27 and TRBJ2-5; TRBD2 matches at 8 bases. This CDR3 spans 15 amino acids. CDR1 is MNHEY and CDR2 is SMNVEV in the germline V gene (reference sequence). Trimming took 5 bases from V and 5 from J; bases not matched to a gene: 10. Here the CDR3 reads CASSRRGAGRETQYF. CDR3 nucleotides: TGTGCCAGCAGTCGGCGGGGGGCCGGACGGGAGACCCAGTACTTC.

The chain carries TRBV29-1 and TRBJ2-1; D gene uncertain. This CDR3 has 12 amino acids. Germline CDR1 and CDR2: SQVTM and ANQGSEA. Trimming took 0 bases from V and 4 from J, leaving 4 bases between them. CDR3 sequence: CSVEESYNEQFF. The CDR3 nucleotides read TGCAGCGTTGAAGAATCTTACAATGAGCAGTTCTTC.

The chain couples TRBV5-8 to TRBJ1-4; 8 nucleotides agree with TRBD1. The germline CDR1 and CDR2 sequences are SGHTS and YDEGEE. The CDR3 consists of 16 residues. V shed 4 bases, J shed 0 bases, and the junction held 5 bases outside the gene matches. Here the CDR3 reads CASSPGQGTTNEKLFF. CDR3 DNA: TGTGCCAGCAGCCCCGGACAGGGTACAACTAATGAAAAACTGTTTTTT.

The V call is TRBV7-6, the J call TRBJ2-7; D is possibly TRBD1 (5 bases). This CDR3 has 14 residues. V dropped 5 bases and J dropped 5 bases, with 16 bases sitting between them. Germline V CDR1 and CDR2: SGHVS, FNYEAQ. The CDR3 region is CASSLAGREHEQYF. Here the CDR3 DNA reads TGTGCCAGCAGCCTGGCAGGCAGGGAACACGAGCAGTACTTC. Filled out from reference TRBV7-6 and TRBJ2-7, the complete variable domain reads GAGVSQSPRYKVTKRGQDVALRCDPISGHVSLYWYRQALGQGPEFLTYFNYEAQQDKSGLPNDRFSAERPEGSISTLTIQRTEQRDSAMYRCASSLAGREHEQYFGPGTRLTVT.

The chain has TRBV25-1 and TRBJ2-3; maybe TRBD1 (7 bases). Germline V gives CDR1 MGHDK, CDR2 SYGVNS. The CDR3 has 16 residues. Trimming took 0 bases from V and 2 from J, leaving 12 bases between them. CDR3 amino acids: CASSEYRQGLTDTQYF. The CDR3 nucleotides are TGTGCCAGCAGTGAATACCGACAGGGACTCACAGATACGCAGTATTTT.

This clone was seen a few times. V and J are TRBV10-3 and TRBJ2-5; D uncertain. The CDR3 has 13 amino acids. CDR1 is ENHRY, CDR2 SYGVKD, per germline. V was pared by 4 bases and J by 4 bases, with 10 bases between. For the CDR3, the DNA is TGTGCCATCAGTGCGGTCCTAGGAGAGACCCAGTACTTC. This encodes CAISAVLGETQYF.

This clone was detected once. J is TRBJ1-1 and V is TRBV5-1; the match to TRBD1 covers 9 bases. Unmatched junction bases numbered 8, after V lost 4 bases and J lost 1 base. Germline loops: CDR1 SGHRS, CDR2 YFSETQ. The CDR3 spans 16 residues. In DNA form, the CDR3 reads TGCGCCAGCAGCGAGTGGACAGGGGCGTCGAACACTGAAGCTTTCTTT. This codes for CASSEWTGASNTEAFF.

The rearrangement uses TRBV20-1 and TRBJ2-7; no clear D. Trimming shortened V by 6 bases and J by 2 bases, and 8 bases separated the two germline ends. This CDR3 is built from 11 residues. The germline CDR1 and CDR2 sequences are DFQATT and SNEGSKA (reference sequence). DNA for the CDR3: TGCAGTGCGGTGTCGGCCTACGAGCAGTACTTC. This sequence encodes CSAVSAYEQYF.

The chain carries TRBV6-1 and TRBJ2-2, with 9 bases aligning to TRBD2. Losses at the gene ends were 6 bases for V and 5 bases for J; bases not matched to a gene: 7. The CDR3 loop spans 15 amino acids. CDR1 is MNHNS, CDR2 SASEGT, per germline. CDR3 coding DNA: TGTGCCAGCAGCCCCTGGGCGGGAGGGACCGGGGAGCTGTTTTTT. This encodes CASSPWAGGTGELFF.

The chain carries TRBV7-8 and TRBJ2-5, with 8 bases identical to TRBD2. Germline assignment: CDR1 SGHVS and CDR2 FQNEAQ. Losses at the gene ends were 5 bases for V and 3 bases for J; bases not matched to a gene: 2. This CDR3 contains 13 residues. CDR3 loop: CASSPGGEETQYF. Written as DNA, the CDR3 is TGTGCCAGCAGCCCCGGGGGGGAAGAGACCCAGTACTTC.

The J gene is TRBJ2-4, the V gene TRBV10-2; 10 bases match TRBD2. The CDR3 covers 15 residues. With V trimmed by 3 bases and J by 7 bases, 6 bases remained unmatched. Germline assignment: CDR1 WSHSY and CDR2 SAAADI. The CDR3 region has the DNA TGCGCCAGCAGTGAAGAGCGGGAGGGCGGCAACATTCAGTACTTC. Protein sequence: CASSEEREGGNIQYF.

This clone was detected ten times or more. CDR3 protein: CASSAGTGNTGELFF. In nucleotides, the CDR3 is TGTGCCAGCAGCGCCGGGACAGGAAACACCGGGGAGCTGTTTTTT. This chain connects TRBV6-1 to TRBJ2-2; TRBD1 matches 8 bases. The length of the CDR3 is 15 residues. Losses at the gene ends were 6 bases for V and 2 bases for J; bases not matched to a gene: 5. The germline V gene encodes CDR1 MNHNS and CDR2 SASEGT.